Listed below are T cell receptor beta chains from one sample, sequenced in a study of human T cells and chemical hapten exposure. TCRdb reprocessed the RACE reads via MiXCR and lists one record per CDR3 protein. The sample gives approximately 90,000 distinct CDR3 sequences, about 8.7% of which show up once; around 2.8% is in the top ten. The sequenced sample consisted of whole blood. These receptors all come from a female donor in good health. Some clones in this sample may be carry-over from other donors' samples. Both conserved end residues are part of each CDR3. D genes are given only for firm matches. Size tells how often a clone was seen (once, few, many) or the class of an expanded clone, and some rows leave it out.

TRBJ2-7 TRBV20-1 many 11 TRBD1 TGCAGTGCTCGGACAGGCTACGAGCAGTACTTC CSARTGYEQYF
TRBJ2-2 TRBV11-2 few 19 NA TGTGCCAGCAGCTTAGTTGGTACTGCTCCGAGAACGAACACCGGGGAGCTGTTTTTT CASSLVGTAPRTNTGELFF
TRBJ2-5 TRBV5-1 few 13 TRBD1 TGCGCCAGCAGCGGGACAGGGGGCGAGACCCAGTACTTC CASSGTGGETQYF
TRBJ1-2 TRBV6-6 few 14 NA TGTGCCAGCATCAAGGACCGATCTAACTATGGCTACACCTTC CASIKDRSNYGYTF
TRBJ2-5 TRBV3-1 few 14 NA TGTGCCAGCAGCCAAGATAGGGGTTTGGAGACCCAGTACTTC CASSQDRGLETQYF
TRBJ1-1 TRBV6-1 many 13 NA TGTGCCAGCAGTGAGTTGTCCGACACTGAAGCTTTCTTT CASSELSDTEAFF
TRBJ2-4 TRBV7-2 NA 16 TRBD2 TGTGCCAGCAGCTTAAGGCTAGCGGTAACCAAAAACATTCAGTACTTC CASSLRLAVTKNIQYF
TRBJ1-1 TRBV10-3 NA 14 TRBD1 TGTGCCATCAGAACGGGACAGGGTGGGACTGAAGCTTTCTTT CAIRTGQGGTEAFF
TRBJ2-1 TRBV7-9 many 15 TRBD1 TGTGCCAGCAGCCCACAGGGGGCACTAGGAAATGAGCAGTTCTTC CASSPQGALGNEQFF
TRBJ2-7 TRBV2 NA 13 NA TGTGCCAGCAATCGACAGACTTCCTACGAGCAGTACTTC CASNRQTSYEQYF
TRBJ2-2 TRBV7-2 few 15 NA TGTGCCAGCAGCTTAGTGGGATTACCGACCGGGGAGCTGTTTTTT CASSLVGLPTGELFF
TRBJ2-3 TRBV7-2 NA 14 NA TGTGCCAGCAGCTGGGGTAGACCCACAGATACGCAGTATTTT CASSWGRPTDTQYF
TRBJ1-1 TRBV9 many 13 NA TGTGCCAGCTCCAAAGTTGGCACGACTGAAGCTTTCTTT CASSKVGTTEAFF